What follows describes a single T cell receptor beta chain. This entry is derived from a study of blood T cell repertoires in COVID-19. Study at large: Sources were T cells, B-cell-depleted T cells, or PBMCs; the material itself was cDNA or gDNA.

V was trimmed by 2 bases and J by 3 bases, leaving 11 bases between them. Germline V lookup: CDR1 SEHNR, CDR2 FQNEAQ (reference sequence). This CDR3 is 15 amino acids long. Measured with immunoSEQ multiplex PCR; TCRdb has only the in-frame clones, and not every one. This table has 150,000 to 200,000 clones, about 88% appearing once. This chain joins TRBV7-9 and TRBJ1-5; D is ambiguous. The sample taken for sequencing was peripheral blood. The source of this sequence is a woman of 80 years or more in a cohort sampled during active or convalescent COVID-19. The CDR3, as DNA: TGTGCCAGCAGCTTAACCGGGAATACCAATCAGCCCCAGCATTTT. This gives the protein CASSLTGNTNQPQHF.